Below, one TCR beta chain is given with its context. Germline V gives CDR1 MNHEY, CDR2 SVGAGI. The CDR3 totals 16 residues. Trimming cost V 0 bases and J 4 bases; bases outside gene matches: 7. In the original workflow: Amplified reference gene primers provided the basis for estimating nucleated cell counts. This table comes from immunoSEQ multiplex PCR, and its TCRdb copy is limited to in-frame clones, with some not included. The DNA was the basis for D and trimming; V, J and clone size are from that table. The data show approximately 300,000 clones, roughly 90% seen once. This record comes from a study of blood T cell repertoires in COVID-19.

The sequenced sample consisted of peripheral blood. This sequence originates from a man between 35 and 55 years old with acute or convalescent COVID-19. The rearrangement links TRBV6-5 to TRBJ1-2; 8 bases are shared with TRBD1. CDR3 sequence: CASSYSLTGQGYGYTF. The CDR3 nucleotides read TGTGCCAGCAGTTACTCTCTTACCGGACAGGGCTATGGCTACACCTTC.